This section outlines one T cell receptor beta chain sequence together with its context. Its target is not known. The sample carries other DNA sequences with the same CDR3. These data come from a study of radiotherapy plus CTLA-4 blockade in lung cancer. Turning to the study itself: With approximately 33% of patients having disease control, objective responses were seen in approximately 17%. Study-level points and caveats: Strongest reported response predictors: early blood clone changes and post-radiation interferon-beta. In blood, after radiotherapy plus ipilimumab, tumor-derived TCR clones expanded.

Chemo-refractory metastatic non-small-cell lung cancer patients were treated with focal radiation plus CTLA-4 blockade with ipilimumab. The CDR3 totals 13 residues. With 0 bases removed from V and 6 bases from J, the gap between germline ends came to 7 bases. Germline loops: CDR1 SGHRS, CDR2 YFSETQ. Data came from immunoSEQ multiplex PCR; TCRdb stores just in-frame clones and leaves some out. The table records some 80,000 clones, over 70% of them present only once. The TCR was taken from a human donor with non-small cell lung cancer whose response to radiotherapy plus ipilimumab could not be evaluated. Some clones in this sample may be carry-over from other donors' samples. The sample was peripheral blood, taken from a patient treated with radiotherapy plus ipilimumab. This rearrangement joins TRBV5-1 to TRBJ1-5; D is uncertain. CDR3 loop: CASSLEGGQPQHF. For the CDR3, the DNA is TGCGCCAGCAGCTTGGAAGGAGGTCAGCCCCAGCATTTT.